These T cell receptor beta chains were read from a single sample in a study of OX40 agonist ivuxolimab in advanced cancers. Measured with immunoSEQ multiplex PCR; TCRdb has only the in-frame clones, and not every one. In the table there are about 14,000 clones, 91% of which are singletons. The sample in question was CD4+ or CD8+ T cells sorted from blood, obtained in a trial of the OX40 agonist ivuxolimab. Every receptor here comes from an adult with an advanced solid tumor such as melanoma, head and neck, liver or kidney cancer. Each CDR3 is given with its conserved first and last residue. Each record gives: D gene, clone size, J gene, V gene, CDR3 DNA, CDR3 protein. The D gene is left open where the match is weak. For some rows the clone size is stated as once, few or many, or as a class when expanded; others skip it.

d_call: -
clone_size: -
j_call: TRBJ1-5
v_call: TRBV10-2
cdr3_nt: TGCGCCAGCAGTGTGGACAATAGCAATCAGCCCCAGCATTTT
cdr3_aa: CASSVDNSNQPQHF

d_call: -
clone_size: few
j_call: TRBJ2-5
v_call: TRBV4-2
cdr3_nt: TGTGCCAGCAGCCCCAAGCCAGGGTTCGAGACCCAGTACTTC
cdr3_aa: CASSPKPGFETQYF

d_call: -
clone_size: -
j_call: TRBJ2-7
v_call: TRBV28
cdr3_nt: TGTGCCAGCTATCCAGATAGCTCCTACGAGCAGTACTTC
cdr3_aa: CASYPDSSYEQYF

d_call: -
clone_size: -
j_call: TRBJ1-1
v_call: TRBV11-2
cdr3_nt: TGTGCCAGCAGCTTAGCCACTGAAGCTTTCTTT
cdr3_aa: CASSLATEAFF

d_call: TRBD1
clone_size: once
j_call: TRBJ1-4
v_call: TRBV6-6
cdr3_nt: TGTGCCAGCAGTTTCCAGGGGGATTGGGAAAAACTGTTTTTT
cdr3_aa: CASSFQGDWEKLFF

d_call: -
clone_size: once
j_call: TRBJ2-7
v_call: TRBV18
cdr3_nt: TGTGCCAGCTCACCCGCTCCGGGGGATTCGCCCAACTACGAGCAGTACTTC
cdr3_aa: CASSPAPGDSPNYEQYF

d_call: -
clone_size: -
j_call: TRBJ2-6
v_call: TRBV28
cdr3_nt: TGTGCCAGCAGCCTAGGACGTTTTGGGGCCAACGTCCTGACTTTC
cdr3_aa: CASSLGRFGANVLTF

d_call: -
clone_size: few
j_call: TRBJ2-6
v_call: TRBV6-1
cdr3_nt: TGTGCCAGCAGTGAAGGACAATCTGGGGCCAACGTCCTGACTTTC
cdr3_aa: CASSEGQSGANVLTF

d_call: -
clone_size: -
j_call: TRBJ2-7
v_call: TRBV6-5
cdr3_nt: TGTGCCAGCAGCCCTGGCCGCGAGCAGTACTTC
cdr3_aa: CASSPGREQYF

d_call: -
clone_size: -
j_call: TRBJ2-1
v_call: TRBV5-1
cdr3_nt: TGCGCCAGCAGCTTCCCAAATTACAATGAGCAGTTCTTC
cdr3_aa: CASSFPNYNEQFF

d_call: TRBD1
clone_size: -
j_call: TRBJ1-2
v_call: TRBV10-2
cdr3_nt: TGCGCCAGCACCCTGAGGGGACAGGGCTATGGCTACACCTTC
cdr3_aa: CASTLRGQGYGYTF

d_call: -
clone_size: -
j_call: TRBJ1-1
v_call: TRBV10-3
cdr3_nt: TGTGCCCCCAGGGAGAAATTGAACACTGAAGCTTTCTTT
cdr3_aa: CAPREKLNTEAFF

d_call: TRBD2
clone_size: -
j_call: TRBJ2-7
v_call: TRBV2
cdr3_nt: TGTGCCAGCACCCCGGGACTAGCGGGAGGTACGACAGAGTACTTC
cdr3_aa: CASTPGLAGGTTEYF

d_call: -
clone_size: -
j_call: TRBJ2-7
v_call: TRBV4-1
cdr3_nt: TGCGCCAGCAGACAGGCGATATTTGATTACGAGCAGTACTTC
cdr3_aa: CASRQAIFDYEQYF

d_call: -
clone_size: once
j_call: TRBJ1-2
v_call: TRBV13
cdr3_nt: TGTGCCAGCAGCTTAGAGGTGGGAGAGGCCTATGGCTACACCTTC
cdr3_aa: CASSLEVGEAYGYTF

d_call: TRBD1
clone_size: once
j_call: TRBJ2-7
v_call: TRBV6-4
cdr3_nt: TGTGCCAGCAGTGAACGGACAGGCCTCGAGCAGTACTTC
cdr3_aa: CASSERTGLEQYF

d_call: TRBD2
clone_size: once
j_call: TRBJ2-7
v_call: TRBV2
cdr3_nt: TGTGCCAGCAGTGGTCTAGCGGGAAGGGTAGGGTCCCACGAGCAGTACTTC
cdr3_aa: CASSGLAGRVGSHEQYF

d_call: -
clone_size: -
j_call: TRBJ2-7
v_call: TRBV10-3
cdr3_nt: TGTGCCGTTGGGGGCGGGAACCAGCAGTACTTC
cdr3_aa: CAVGGGNQQYF

d_call: -
clone_size: once
j_call: TRBJ2-3
v_call: TRBV6-1
cdr3_nt: TGTGCCAGCAGTGAAGCGCCCCCGGGGACGGGACTTTCGTATACGCAGTATTTT
cdr3_aa: CASSEAPPGTGLSYTQYF

d_call: TRBD2
clone_size: -
j_call: TRBJ2-7
v_call: TRBV19
cdr3_nt: TGTGCCAGTAGTGCGGGAGTTTACGAGCAGTACTTC
cdr3_aa: CASSAGVYEQYF

d_call: -
clone_size: -
j_call: TRBJ2-1
v_call: TRBV27
cdr3_nt: TGTGCCAGCAGTTCCGGACCCAGCTCCTACAATGAGCAGTTCTTC
cdr3_aa: CASSSGPSSYNEQFF

d_call: -
clone_size: -
j_call: TRBJ2-3
v_call: TRBV19
cdr3_nt: TGTGCCAGTAGTGATTCACACCTCCAGGGAATGGGCACAGATACGCAGTATTTT
cdr3_aa: CASSDSHLQGMGTDTQYF

d_call: -
clone_size: -
j_call: TRBJ1-5
v_call: TRBV28
cdr3_nt: TGTGCCACTCAGGTATACAATCAGCCCCAGCATTTT
cdr3_aa: CATQVYNQPQHF

d_call: TRBD1
clone_size: -
j_call: TRBJ1-3
v_call: TRBV5-6
cdr3_nt: TGTGCCAGCAGCTGGGGGACAGCACTTGGAAACACCATATATTTT
cdr3_aa: CASSWGTALGNTIYF

d_call: -
clone_size: -
j_call: TRBJ2-5
v_call: TRBV10-1
cdr3_nt: TGCGCCAGCAGTGAGTCGGGGAGCGACCAAGAGACCCAGTACTTC
cdr3_aa: CASSESGSDQETQYF

d_call: -
clone_size: -
j_call: TRBJ2-7
v_call: TRBV6-5
cdr3_nt: TGTGCCAGCAGTTCCGATCAGGGGCGGACCTACGAGCAGTACTTC
cdr3_aa: CASSSDQGRTYEQYF

d_call: -
clone_size: -
j_call: TRBJ2-7
v_call: TRBV10-3
cdr3_nt: TGTGCCATCAGTGACAACAGCTACGAGCAGTACTTC
cdr3_aa: CAISDNSYEQYF

d_call: -
clone_size: -
j_call: TRBJ1-2
v_call: TRBV29-1
cdr3_nt: TGCAGCGTACCCGGGACTCACGGTGGCTACACCTTC
cdr3_aa: CSVPGTHGGYTF

d_call: TRBD2
clone_size: -
j_call: TRBJ2-1
v_call: TRBV5-4
cdr3_nt: TGTGCCAGCAGCTCGACTAGCGGGACATACAATGAGCAGTTCTTC
cdr3_aa: CASSSTSGTYNEQFF

d_call: -
clone_size: -
j_call: TRBJ2-7
v_call: TRBV2
cdr3_nt: TGTGCCAGCAGTCGGGGAGTCGGGGTTTCCTACGAGCAGTACTTC
cdr3_aa: CASSRGVGVSYEQYF

d_call: TRBD1
clone_size: -
j_call: TRBJ1-2
v_call: TRBV5-1
cdr3_nt: TGCGCCAGCAGCTCGCGACAGGGGTTATGGAGCTACACCTTC
cdr3_aa: CASSSRQGLWSYTF

d_call: -
clone_size: -
j_call: TRBJ2-3
v_call: TRBV13
cdr3_nt: TGTGCCAGCAGCTTAGGGGCACCTCCAGATACGCAGTATTTT
cdr3_aa: CASSLGAPPDTQYF

d_call: -
clone_size: once
j_call: TRBJ1-1
v_call: TRBV11-2
cdr3_nt: TGTGCCAGCAGGGGGGCGGCTGAAGCTTTCTTT
cdr3_aa: CASRGAAEAFF

d_call: -
clone_size: -
j_call: TRBJ2-7
v_call: TRBV30
cdr3_nt: TGTGCCTGGGCCTGGGGCGCGTACGAGCAGTACTTC
cdr3_aa: CAWAWGAYEQYF

d_call: TRBD1
clone_size: once
j_call: TRBJ2-7
v_call: TRBV15
cdr3_nt: TGTGCCACCAGCAGTCCGACAGGGGGCCGGACCTACGAGCAGTACTTC
cdr3_aa: CATSSPTGGRTYEQYF

d_call: -
clone_size: -
j_call: TRBJ2-1
v_call: TRBV27
cdr3_nt: TGTGCCAGCAGTTTATGGGGGCAGTTGGCAGACGATAGCTCCTACAATGAGCAGTTCTTC
cdr3_aa: CASSLWGQLADDSSYNEQFF

d_call: -
clone_size: -
j_call: TRBJ2-7
v_call: TRBV27
cdr3_nt: TGTGCCAGCAGCAGGGGCTCCTACGAGCAGTACTTC
cdr3_aa: CASSRGSYEQYF

d_call: TRBD2
clone_size: -
j_call: TRBJ2-7
v_call: TRBV7-8
cdr3_nt: TGTGCCAGCGGAAAGTGGGCGGGAGGTGACGAGCAGTACTTC
cdr3_aa: CASGKWAGGDEQYF